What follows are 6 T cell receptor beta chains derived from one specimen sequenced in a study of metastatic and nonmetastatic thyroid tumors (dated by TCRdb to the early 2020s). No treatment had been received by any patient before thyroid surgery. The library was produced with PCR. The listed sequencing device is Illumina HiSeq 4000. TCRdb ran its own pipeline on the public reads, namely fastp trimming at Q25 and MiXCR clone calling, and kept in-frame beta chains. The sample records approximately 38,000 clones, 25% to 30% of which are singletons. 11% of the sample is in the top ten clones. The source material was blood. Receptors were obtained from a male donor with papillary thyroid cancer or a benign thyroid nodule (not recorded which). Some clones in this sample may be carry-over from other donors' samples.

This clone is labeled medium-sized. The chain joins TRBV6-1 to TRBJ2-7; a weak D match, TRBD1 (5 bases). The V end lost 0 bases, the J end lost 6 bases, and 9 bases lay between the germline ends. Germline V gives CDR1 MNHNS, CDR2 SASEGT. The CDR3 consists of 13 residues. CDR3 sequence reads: CASSEAEQGEQYF. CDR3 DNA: TGTGCCAGCAGTGAAGCGGAGCAGGGCGAGCAGTACTTC.

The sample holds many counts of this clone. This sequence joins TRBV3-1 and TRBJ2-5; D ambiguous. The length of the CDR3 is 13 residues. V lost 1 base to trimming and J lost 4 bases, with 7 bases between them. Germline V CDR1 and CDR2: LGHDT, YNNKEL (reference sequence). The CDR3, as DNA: TGTGCCAGCAGCCAAGCCGGAAGAGAGACCCAGTACTTC. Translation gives CASSQAGRETQYF.

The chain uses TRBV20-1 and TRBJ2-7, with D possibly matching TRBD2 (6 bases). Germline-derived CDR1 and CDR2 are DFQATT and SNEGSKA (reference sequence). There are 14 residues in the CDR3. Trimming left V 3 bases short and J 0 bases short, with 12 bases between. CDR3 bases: TGCAGTGCTAGGCGACTAGGGAGCTCCTACGAGCAGTACTTC. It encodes CSARRLGSSYEQYF.

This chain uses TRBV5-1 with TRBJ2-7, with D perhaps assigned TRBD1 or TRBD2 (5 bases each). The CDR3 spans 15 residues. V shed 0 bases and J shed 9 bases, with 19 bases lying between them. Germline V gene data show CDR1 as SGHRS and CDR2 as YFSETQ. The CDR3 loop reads CASSLGGTDLRWQYF. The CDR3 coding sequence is TGCGCCAGCAGCTTGGGTGGGACGGATCTACGATGGCAGTACTTC.

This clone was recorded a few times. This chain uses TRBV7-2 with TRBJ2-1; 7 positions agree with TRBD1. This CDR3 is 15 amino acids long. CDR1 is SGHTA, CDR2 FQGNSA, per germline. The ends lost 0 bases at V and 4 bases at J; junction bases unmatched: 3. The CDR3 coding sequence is TGTGCCAGCAGCTTAGCCGAGGGGGCTTACAATGAGCAGTTCTTC. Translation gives CASSLAEGAYNEQFF.

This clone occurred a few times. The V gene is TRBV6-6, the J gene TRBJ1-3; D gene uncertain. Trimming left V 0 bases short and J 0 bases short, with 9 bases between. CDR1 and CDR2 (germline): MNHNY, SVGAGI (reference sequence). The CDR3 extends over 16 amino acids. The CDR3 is CASSYSSLRSGNTIYF. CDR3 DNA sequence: TGTGCCAGCAGTTACTCCTCTTTGCGCTCTGGAAACACCATATATTTT.